Each of the 8 T cell receptor beta chains below was sequenced from the same sample in a study of Ad26.COV2.S vaccination and SARS-CoV-2 variants. The data were produced by immunoSEQ multiplex PCR, yet TCRdb's version contains in-frame clones alone and is incomplete. The data show some 460,000 clones, nearly 90% seen once. The treatment here: approximately 18 received Ad26.COV2.S at low or high dose, single or two shots; 5 received placebo; per-sample allocation not given. Day 63 after the first vaccine or placebo injection was the time point for sampling. The material was peripheral blood, obtained in a trial of Ad26.COV2.S vaccine versus placebo. These receptors came from a person between 18 and 59 years old who received the Ad26.COV2.S COVID-19 vaccine or a placebo.

The rearrangement uses TRBV19 and TRBJ2-4, with D perhaps matching TRBD2 (5 bases). Trimming cost V 3 bases and J 3 bases, with 12 bases left between them. Germline loops: CDR1 LNHDA, CDR2 SQIVND (reference sequence). The length of the CDR3 is 15 residues. The CDR3 nucleotides are TGTGCCAGTAGTATCCTAGCAGACCACAAAAACATTCAGTACTTC. The encoded protein is CASSILADHKNIQYF.

This clone has a single count. The CDR3 protein is CASSDRSNTGELFF. The CDR3 region has the DNA TGTGCCAGCAGCGACAGGTCGAACACCGGGGAGCTGTTTTTT. The V gene is TRBV6-4, the J gene TRBJ2-2; weak D call: TRBD1 (6 bases). The V gene lost 6 bases and the J gene lost 0 bases, with 8 bases spanning the gap. This CDR3 contains 14 residues. Germline V gives CDR1 MRHNA, CDR2 SNTAGT.

The gene calls are TRBV10-1 and TRBJ2-7; 10 bases line up with TRBD1. Germline loops: CDR1 WNHNN, CDR2 SYGVQD (reference sequence). This CDR3 has 16 amino acids. The junction had 7 bases not matched to a gene; V was cut back by 3 bases and J by 2 bases. CDR3 region: CASSDTGTGDPYEQYF. The CDR3 nucleotides are TGCGCCAGCAGTGACACCGGGACAGGGGATCCCTACGAGCAGTACTTC.

This clone has a handful of counts. The J gene is TRBJ1-1, the V gene TRBV7-2; D is unclear. Germline-derived CDR1 and CDR2 are SGHTA and FQGNSA. This CDR3 comprises 12 residues. V lost 5 bases and J lost 5, with 9 bases in between. This CDR3 is CASSPDLTEAFF. CDR3 bases: TGTGCCAGCAGCCCAGACTTGACTGAAGCTTTCTTT.

The chain uses TRBV9 and TRBJ2-3; the D gene could be TRBD1 or TRBD2 (5 bases each). Germline lookup yields CDR1 SGDLS and CDR2 YYNGEE. CDR3 length: 14 amino acids. The V and J ends lost 4 bases and 4 bases respectively, with 13 bases between them. The CDR3, as DNA: TGTGCCAGCAGCCTAGGGGCTAGCCCAGATACGCAGTATTTT. Translating gives CASSLGASPDTQYF.

The chain employs TRBV4-2 and TRBJ2-7; 12 nucleotides match TRBD2. Germline lookup yields CDR1 LGHNA and CDR2 YNFKEQ. The CDR3 has 16 residues. The V and J ends lost 2 bases and 4 bases, in that order; junction bases with no gene match: 6. The CDR3 DNA is TGTGCCAGCAGCCAAACCGGGACTAGCGGGCGTTACGAGCAGTACTTC. Translation gives CASSQTGTSGRYEQYF.

The chain links TRBV28 to TRBJ1-2, with a tentative D call TRBD1 (6 bases). CDR3 length: 11 amino acids. V was shortened by 4 bases and J by 11 bases, with 11 bases between the two germline ends. Germline V gene lookup returns CDR1 MDHEN and CDR2 SYDVKM. CDR3 region: CASSSRGAYTF. In DNA form, the CDR3 reads TGTGCCAGCAGTTCGCGGGGGGCATACACCTTC.

This chain links TRBV27 with TRBJ2-1; TRBD1 is a possible D gene (5 bases). With 5 bases removed from V and 9 bases from J, the gap between germline ends came to 14 bases. Germline V lookup: CDR1 MNHEY, CDR2 SMNVEV (reference sequence). This CDR3 contains 13 residues. CDR3 sequence reads: CASSPVYQGEQFF. The CDR3, as DNA: TGTGCCAGCAGTCCCGTCTATCAGGGTGAGCAGTTCTTC.